Below are 14 T cell receptor beta chains sequenced from a single sample in a study of CD8+ T cells in alopecia areata. As for treatment: oral pan-JAK inhibitor, 5-10 mg twice daily. As the sequencing template, cDNA was produced by extracting RNA and reverse transcribing it. The assay was immunoSEQ multiplex PCR, and TCRdb's table has in-frame clones only and misses some. The table shows more than 100,000 clones, with about 50% occurring only once. Specimen: CD4+ T cells sorted from blood, collected at week 4, from a patient treated with tofacitinib. The receptors were gathered from a human donor with alopecia areata.

Only a few counts were recorded for this clone. The rearrangement joins TRBV4-2 to TRBJ2-7; the match to TRBD2 covers 10 bases. The junction had 5 bases not matched to a gene; V was cut back by 0 bases and J by 3 bases. Germline CDR1 LGHNA, CDR2 YNFKEQ. The CDR3 extends over 16 amino acids. The CDR3 sequence: CASSQDILAGDYEQYF. Here the CDR3 DNA reads TGTGCCAGCAGCCAAGATATCCTAGCGGGGGACTACGAGCAGTACTTC.

This chain links TRBV7-2 with TRBJ2-6, with 10 bases that match TRBD1. The germline V gene has CDR1 SGHTA and CDR2 FQGNSA. This CDR3 is built from 17 residues. V was clipped by 5 bases and J by 1 base; unmatched bases: 5. The CDR3 spells CASSPRQGASGANVLTF. The CDR3 region has the DNA TGTGCCAGCAGCCCAAGACAGGGGGCGTCTGGGGCCAACGTCCTGACTTTC.

On this clone: The same CDR3 also results from other DNA sequences found in this sample. V is TRBV27 and J is TRBJ1-1, with D perhaps TRBD1 (5 bases). This CDR3 has 13 amino acids. Germline lookup yields CDR1 MNHEY and CDR2 SMNVEV (reference sequence). V lost 2 bases and J 1 base, leaving 5 bases between the germline ends. CDR3 amino acids: CASSLRGNTEAFF. The CDR3, as DNA: TGTGCCAGCAGTTTAAGGGGGAACACTGAAGCTTTCTTT.

CDR3 in DNA: TGTGCCTGGAGTGCCCGAGCCGGGACAGGGGCTGGCTACACCTTC. Its translation is CAWSARAGTGAGYTF. The chain is built from TRBV30 and TRBJ1-2; 10 nucleotides line up with TRBD1. The CDR3 consists of 15 residues. V shed 1 base, J shed 7 bases, and the junction held 9 bases outside the gene matches. Per germline, CDR1 GTSNPN and CDR2 SVGIG (reference sequence). Supplemented by reference TRBV30 and TRBJ1-2, the full variable domain reads SQTIHQWPATLVQPVGSPLSLECTVEGTSNPNLYWYRQAAGRGLQLLFYSVGIGQISSEVPQNLSASRPQDRQFILSSKKLLLSDSGFYLCAWSARAGTGAGYTFGSGTRLTVV.

This clone was recorded a few times. The chain carries TRBV29-1 and TRBJ2-7; D is tentatively TRBD1 or TRBD2 (5 bases each). The CDR3 is made up of 12 amino acids. Between the trimmed V and J ends, which lost 7 bases and 3 bases, there was a span of 13 bases. Germline values: CDR1 SQVTM, CDR2 ANQGSEA. CDR3 amino acids: CSASGTHYEQYF. The CDR3, as DNA: TGCAGCGCCTCCGGGACCCACTACGAGCAGTACTTC.

V usage is TRBV30 and J usage is TRBJ2-7; D not resolved. Trimming took off 2 bases at V and 5 bases at J, with 13 bases between the two ends. Germline-derived CDR1 and CDR2 are GTSNPN and SVGIG (reference sequence). The CDR3 is made up of 13 amino acids. CDR3 nucleotides: TGTGCCTGGAGTAATAAGGGCTTGGACGAGCAGTACTTC. This encodes CAWSNKGLDEQYF.

The chain recombines TRBV27 with TRBJ2-7; 7 bases are a match to TRBD1. CDR3 length equals 13 residues. Germline V CDR1 and CDR2: MNHEY, SMNVEV (reference sequence). V dropped 6 bases and J dropped 0; count of bases not matched to a gene: 2. CDR3: CASRRDSSYEQYF. In DNA form, the CDR3 reads TGTGCCAGCAGGAGGGACAGCTCCTACGAGCAGTACTTC.

The chain couples TRBV30 to TRBJ2-2; 10 bases align to TRBD1. Germline assignment: CDR1 GTSNPN and CDR2 SVGIG (reference sequence). This CDR3 is 14 amino acids long. The V gene end was trimmed by 5 bases and the J gene end by 1 base; junction bases not matched to a gene: 1. In nucleotides, the CDR3 is TGTGCCTGGGACAGGGGGCAGAACACCGGGGAGCTGTTTTTT. Translating gives CAWDRGQNTGELFF.

The chain carries TRBV10-3 and TRBJ1-6, with D possibly matching TRBD1 (5 bases). Germline V lookup: CDR1 ENHRY, CDR2 SYGVKD. V was trimmed by 6 bases and J by 7 bases, leaving 10 bases between them. The CDR3 loop spans 13 amino acids. CDR3 in DNA: TGTGCCATCAGATGGGGCGGCAATTCACCCCTCCACTTT. Protein: CAIRWGGNSPLHF.

The chain has TRBV5-1 and TRBJ2-4, with TRBD1 as a possible D gene (5 bases). This CDR3 spans 12 amino acids. The V end lost 4 bases, the J end lost 9 bases, and 11 bases lay between the germline ends. Germline V gene sequence: CDR1 SGHRS, CDR2 YFSETQ. For the CDR3, the DNA is TGCGCCAGCAGCGATCAGGGTTCCATTCAGTACTTC. Translating gives CASSDQGSIQYF.

J is TRBJ2-1 and V is TRBV14, with TRBD2 identical over 12 bases. The germline gives CDR1 SGHDN, CDR2 FVKESK. V was clipped by 4 bases and J by 0 bases; unmatched bases: 4. The CDR3 runs to 17 residues. The CDR3 reads CASSLMTSGSSYNEQFF. The DNA of the CDR3 is TGTGCCAGCAGCCTAATGACTAGCGGGAGCTCCTACAATGAGCAGTTCTTC.

The chain has TRBV20-1 and TRBJ2-7; D may be TRBD1 or TRBD2 (5 bases each). With 7 bases removed from V and 7 bases from J, the gap between germline ends came to 14 bases. CDR3 length: 11 residues. Looked up from germline, CDR1 is DFQATT and CDR2 is SNEGSKA (reference sequence). In DNA form, the CDR3 reads TGCAGTGTATCGGGACGCGAGGAGCAGTACTTC. Translating gives CSVSGREEQYF.

This chain links TRBV20-1 with TRBJ2-7, with 8 bases lining up with TRBD1. Germline V CDR1 and CDR2: DFQATT, SNEGSKA (reference sequence). The trim removed 5 bases at V and 10 bases at J, leaving 7 bases unmatched. This CDR3 is 11 amino acids long. This CDR3 is CSASTQGAQYF. The CDR3 nucleotides read TGCAGTGCTTCCACCCAGGGGGCCCAGTACTTC.

J is TRBJ2-6 and V is TRBV10-2, with D hard to call. V was trimmed by 4 bases and J by 4 bases, leaving 11 bases between them. The CDR3 extends over 15 amino acids. Looked up from germline, CDR1 is WSHSY and CDR2 is SAAADI. The CDR3 reads CASSVEGSGANVLTF. For the CDR3, the DNA is TGCGCCAGCAGTGTAGAAGGGTCCGGGGCCAACGTCCTGACTTTC.